This T cell receptor beta chain was observed in a study of blood T cell repertoires in COVID-19. Data came from immunoSEQ multiplex PCR; TCRdb stores just in-frame clones and leaves some out. The table shows a few hundred thousand clones, with almost 90% occurring only once. The clonotype was recovered from a woman in her sixties with COVID-19, enrolled during active disease. Sequencing was performed on peripheral blood.

CDR3 nucleotide sequence: TGCAAGACACAGGGGGCGCGTGGCTACACCTTC. Its protein is CKTQGARGYTF. This chain links TRBV20-1 with TRBJ1-2, with TRBD1 identical over 9 bases. CDR3 length: 11 residues. CDR1 DFQATT and CDR2 SNEGSKA come from the germline V gene (reference sequence).